This TCR beta chain came from a study of T cell repertoires in cytomegalovirus infection. Study-wide results and caveats: Using cumulative public TCR beta family frequency, the authors identified those who carried CMV together with the relevant HLA.

There are many counts of this clonotype. Its specificity is not known. V was trimmed by 0 bases and J by 11 bases, leaving 17 bases between them. The CDR3 is 15 amino acids. Germline V gene data show CDR1 as SGHTA and CDR2 as FQGNSA. One entry per CDR3 protein results from TCRdb running MiXCR on the reads. The table records about 310,000 distinct CDR3 sequences, 25% of them present only once. The clonotype comes from a human donor in good health (CMV status not recorded). Some clones in this sample may be carry-over from other donors' samples. V is TRBV7-2 and J is TRBJ1-5, with a weak D call TRBD1 (5 bases). Specimen: cultured PBMCs, collected from culture after CMV antigen stimulation. Written as DNA, the CDR3 is TGTGCCAGCAGCTTAGCAGGGGCCCGGGTGGAGGCCCAGCATTTT. Translated, it gives CASSLAGARVEAQHF. Variable domain in full (rest from reference TRBV7-2 and TRBJ1-5): GAGVSQSPSNKVTEKGKDVELRCDPISGHTALYWYRQSLGQGLEFLIYFQGNSAPDKSGLPSDRFSAERTGGSVSTLTIQRTQQEDSAVYLCASSLAGARVEAQHFGDGTRLSIL.